A selection of T cell receptor beta chains follows, all from one sample in a study of OX40 agonist ivuxolimab in advanced cancers. Generated by immunoSEQ multiplex PCR, the TCRdb table keeps only in-frame clones and is missing some. The table shows 48,000 or so clones, with more than 75% occurring only once. Sequencing was performed on CD4+ or CD8+ T cells sorted from blood, taken in a trial of the OX40 agonist ivuxolimab. These receptors originate from an adult with an advanced solid tumor such as melanoma, head and neck, liver or kidney cancer. CDR3s include the opening cysteine and the closing phenylalanine or tryptophan. The order of the fields is D gene, V gene, J gene, CDR3 DNA, CDR3 protein. D genes are given only for firm matches.

d_gene: -; v_gene: TRBV7-8; j_gene: TRBJ2-5; CDR3nt: TGTGCCAGCAGGCGTAGGACCCTGGGCCCCGGAGCTGAAGAGACCCAGTACTTC; CDR3aa: CASRRRTLGPGAEETQYF
d_gene: -; v_gene: TRBV5-1; j_gene: TRBJ2-1; CDR3nt: TGCGCCAGCAGCCCCCCTGATCCGGCCTCCTACAATGAGCAGTTCTTC; CDR3aa: CASSPPDPASYNEQFF
d_gene: -; v_gene: TRBV6-1; j_gene: TRBJ1-1; CDR3nt: TGTGCCAACAAGGGCACCGGGGACACTGAAGCTTTCTTT; CDR3aa: CANKGTGDTEAFF
d_gene: -; v_gene: TRBV19; j_gene: TRBJ1-1; CDR3nt: TGTGCCAGTAGTATCGCCGGGGGACTTTACACTGAAGCTTTCTTT; CDR3aa: CASSIAGGLYTEAFF
d_gene: -; v_gene: TRBV7-9; j_gene: TRBJ1-6; CDR3nt: TGTGCCAGCAGCTCCACAGATTCACCCCTCCACTTT; CDR3aa: CASSSTDSPLHF
d_gene: -; v_gene: TRBV7-9; j_gene: TRBJ1-4; CDR3nt: TGTGCCAGCAGCTTATCACAGGGAACTAATGAAAAACTGTTTTTT; CDR3aa: CASSLSQGTNEKLFF
d_gene: TRBD2; v_gene: TRBV7-6; j_gene: TRBJ2-3; CDR3nt: TGTGCCAGCACGCTTTTAGCGGGAGGGTTCACAGATACGCAGTATTTT; CDR3aa: CASTLLAGGFTDTQYF
d_gene: -; v_gene: TRBV6-5; j_gene: TRBJ1-1; CDR3nt: TGTGCCAGCACCCTCCGAGGAACAGGGAAGGCTGAAGCTTTCTTT; CDR3aa: CASTLRGTGKAEAFF
d_gene: -; v_gene: TRBV16; j_gene: TRBJ2-3; CDR3nt: TGTGCCAGCAGCCAATCGCGGCAGCACACAGATACGCAGTATTTT; CDR3aa: CASSQSRQHTDTQYF
d_gene: -; v_gene: TRBV27; j_gene: TRBJ2-7; CDR3nt: TGTGCCAGCAGTTTCGGCGTCTTTAGGGGGGCCGAGCAGTACTTC; CDR3aa: CASSFGVFRGAEQYF
d_gene: TRBD1; v_gene: TRBV5-1; j_gene: TRBJ1-2; CDR3nt: TGCGCCAGCAGCCCGGACAGGGGGCTATATGGCTACACCTTC; CDR3aa: CASSPDRGLYGYTF